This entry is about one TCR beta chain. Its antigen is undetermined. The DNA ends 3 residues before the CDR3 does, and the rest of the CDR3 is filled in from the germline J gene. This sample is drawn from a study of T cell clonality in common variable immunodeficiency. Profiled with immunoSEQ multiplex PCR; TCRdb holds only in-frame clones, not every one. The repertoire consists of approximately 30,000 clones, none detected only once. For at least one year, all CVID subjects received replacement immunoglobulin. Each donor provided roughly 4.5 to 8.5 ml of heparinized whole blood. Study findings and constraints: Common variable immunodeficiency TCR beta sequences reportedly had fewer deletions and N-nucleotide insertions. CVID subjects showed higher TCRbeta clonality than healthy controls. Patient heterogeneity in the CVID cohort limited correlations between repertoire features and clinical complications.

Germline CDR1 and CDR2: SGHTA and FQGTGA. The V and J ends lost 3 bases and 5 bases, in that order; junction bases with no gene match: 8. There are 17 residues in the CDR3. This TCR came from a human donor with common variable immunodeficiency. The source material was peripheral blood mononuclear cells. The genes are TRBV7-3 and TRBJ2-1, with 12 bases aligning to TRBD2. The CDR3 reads CASSFVTSGRTDNEQFF. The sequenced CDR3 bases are TGTGCCAGCAGCTTTGTGACTAGCGGGAGAACTGACAATGAG.